These T cell receptor beta chains were read from a single sample in a study of T cell responses to AZD1222 COVID-19 vaccine. Measured with immunoSEQ multiplex PCR; TCRdb has only the in-frame clones, and not every one. The sample lists 120,000 to 150,000 clones, around 91% occurring once. The sequences come from peripheral blood, collected on day 0 of AZD1222 vaccination. The receptors were gathered from an adult in good health. The CDR3 runs from the conserved cysteine through the conserved F or W. The D gene is left open where the match is weak. Rows give clone size only sometimes, using once, few, many, or a class for an expanded clone.

d_gene: -; j_gene: TRBJ1-2; abundance: -; v_gene: TRBV6-5; CDR3aa: CASRSTYYGYTF; CDR3nt: TGTGCCAGCAGGTCAACCTACTATGGCTACACCTTC
d_gene: -; j_gene: TRBJ2-3; abundance: -; v_gene: TRBV28; CDR3aa: CASSSTFSDTQYF; CDR3nt: TGTGCCAGCAGTTCTACCTTCTCAGATACGCAGTATTTT
d_gene: TRBD1; j_gene: TRBJ2-1; abundance: -; v_gene: TRBV27; CDR3aa: CASTGQGLAFQFF; CDR3nt: TGTGCCAGCACAGGACAGGGGCTTGCGTTCCAGTTCTTC
d_gene: -; j_gene: TRBJ2-7; abundance: -; v_gene: TRBV4-3; CDR3aa: CASSQASASSYEQYF; CDR3nt: TGCGCCAGCAGCCAAGCATCGGCTAGCTCCTACGAGCAGTACTTC
d_gene: TRBD2; j_gene: TRBJ2-7; abundance: -; v_gene: TRBV5-6; CDR3aa: CASSLTGTITSYEQYF; CDR3nt: TGTGCCAGCAGCTTAACCGGGACTATAACCTCCTACGAGCAGTACTTC
d_gene: -; j_gene: TRBJ2-2; abundance: -; v_gene: TRBV5-1; CDR3aa: CASKVGGLSTGELFF; CDR3nt: TGCGCCAGCAAGGTGGGGGGTTTAAGCACCGGGGAGCTGTTTTTT
d_gene: -; j_gene: TRBJ2-7; abundance: -; v_gene: TRBV9; CDR3aa: CASSVGEGAYEQYF; CDR3nt: TGTGCCAGCAGCGTAGGAGAAGGGGCCTACGAGCAGTACTTC
d_gene: TRBD1; j_gene: TRBJ2-2; abundance: -; v_gene: TRBV18; CDR3aa: CASSPRVQGATGELFF; CDR3nt: TGTGCCAGCTCACCACGAGTCCAGGGGGCTACCGGGGAGCTGTTTTTT
d_gene: -; j_gene: TRBJ2-3; abundance: -; v_gene: TRBV18; CDR3aa: CASSPGKGDYTDTQYF; CDR3nt: TGTGCCAGCTCACCTGGTAAGGGTGACTATACAGATACGCAGTATTTT
d_gene: -; j_gene: TRBJ1-2; abundance: -; v_gene: TRBV4-1; CDR3aa: CASSHPTGYYGYTF; CDR3nt: TGCGCCAGCAGCCACCCTACAGGGTACTATGGCTACACCTTC
d_gene: TRBD1; j_gene: TRBJ1-4; abundance: -; v_gene: TRBV5-1; CDR3aa: CASSLARGTGDEKLFF; CDR3nt: TGCGCCAGCAGCTTGGCCCGGGGGACAGGGGATGAAAAACTGTTTTTT
d_gene: TRBD1; j_gene: TRBJ1-6; abundance: -; v_gene: TRBV9; CDR3aa: CAVDREASPLHF; CDR3nt: TGTGCTGTAGACAGGGAGGCTTCACCCCTCCACTTT
d_gene: TRBD2; j_gene: TRBJ2-3; abundance: -; v_gene: TRBV5-4; CDR3aa: CASSLVAGPIDTQYF; CDR3nt: TGTGCCAGCAGCTTGGTAGCGGGGCCGATAGATACGCAGTATTTT
d_gene: TRBD1; j_gene: TRBJ1-4; abundance: once; v_gene: TRBV14; CDR3aa: CASSQRDRSDEKLFF; CDR3nt: TGTGCCAGCAGCCAACGGGACAGGAGTGATGAAAAACTGTTTTTT
d_gene: TRBD1; j_gene: TRBJ1-5; abundance: -; v_gene: TRBV5-3; CDR3aa: CARRGDRLFGNQPQHF; CDR3nt: TGTGCCAGAAGGGGGGACAGGTTATTTGGCAATCAGCCCCAGCATTTT
d_gene: -; j_gene: TRBJ2-3; abundance: -; v_gene: TRBV9; CDR3aa: CASSSDSGISTDTQYF; CDR3nt: TGTGCCAGCAGCTCGGACAGTGGGATAAGCACAGATACGCAGTATTTT
d_gene: TRBD1; j_gene: TRBJ1-4; abundance: -; v_gene: TRBV5-1; CDR3aa: CASSLTGVDEKLFF; CDR3nt: TGCGCCAGCAGCTTGACAGGGGTGGATGAAAAACTGTTTTTT
d_gene: TRBD1; j_gene: TRBJ1-6; abundance: -; v_gene: TRBV28; CDR3aa: CASTRTGGAPLHF; CDR3nt: TGTGCCAGCACCAGGACAGGGGGTGCACCCCTCCACTTT
d_gene: TRBD2; j_gene: TRBJ2-7; abundance: -; v_gene: TRBV11-2; CDR3aa: CASSLDRAGVSYEQYF; CDR3nt: TGTGCCAGCAGCTTAGATCGGGCGGGAGTCTCCTACGAGCAGTACTTC
d_gene: -; j_gene: TRBJ1-4; abundance: few; v_gene: TRBV5-6; CDR3aa: CASSLWTGEKLFF; CDR3nt: TGTGCCAGCAGCTTGTGGACGGGAGAAAAACTGTTTTTT
d_gene: -; j_gene: TRBJ2-7; abundance: -; v_gene: TRBV21-1; CDR3aa: CASSKKASGRGEQYF; CDR3nt: TGTGCCAGCAGCAAAAAGGCTAGCGGGAGGGGTGAGCAGTACTTC
d_gene: -; j_gene: TRBJ1-5; abundance: -; v_gene: TRBV6-5; CDR3aa: CASGEGSNQPQHF; CDR3nt: TGTGCCAGCGGCGAGGGTAGCAATCAGCCCCAGCATTTT
d_gene: -; j_gene: TRBJ2-1; abundance: -; v_gene: TRBV7-2; CDR3aa: CASSLVPSTNEQFF; CDR3nt: TGTGCCAGCAGCTTAGTTCCGTCGACCAATGAGCAGTTCTTC
d_gene: TRBD2; j_gene: TRBJ2-3; abundance: once; v_gene: TRBV19; CDR3aa: CASRETSGMVTDTQYF; CDR3nt: TGTGCCAGTAGGGAGACTAGCGGGATGGTGACAGATACGCAGTATTTT
d_gene: -; j_gene: TRBJ2-1; abundance: -; v_gene: TRBV5-4; CDR3aa: CASSLGLVDNEQFF; CDR3nt: TGTGCCAGCAGCTTGGGTCTAGTAGACAATGAGCAGTTCTTC
d_gene: TRBD1; j_gene: TRBJ1-5; abundance: -; v_gene: TRBV7-2; CDR3aa: CASSSAGDRGIQPQHF; CDR3nt: TGTGCCAGCAGTTCCGCCGGGGACAGGGGGATTCAGCCCCAGCATTTT
d_gene: -; j_gene: TRBJ2-7; abundance: -; v_gene: TRBV19; CDR3aa: CASKSSASSYEQYF; CDR3nt: TGTGCCAGTAAATCCTCAGCGTCGTCCTACGAGCAGTACTTC
d_gene: TRBD1; j_gene: TRBJ2-2; abundance: -; v_gene: TRBV3-1/TRBV3-2; CDR3aa: CASSPRIGTGGSGELFF; CDR3nt: TGTGCCAGCAGCCCGCGAATAGGGACAGGGGGCTCCGGGGAGCTGTTTTTT
d_gene: TRBD1; j_gene: TRBJ1-5; abundance: -; v_gene: TRBV2; CDR3aa: CATGDRGRNQPQHF; CDR3nt: TGTGCCACCGGAGACAGGGGGCGCAATCAGCCCCAGCATTTT
d_gene: -; j_gene: TRBJ1-2; abundance: -; v_gene: TRBV7-2; CDR3aa: CATLLGPRATSGYTF; CDR3nt: TGTGCCACCCTCCTAGGGCCTCGGGCAACGTCTGGCTACACCTTC
d_gene: -; j_gene: TRBJ2-3; abundance: -; v_gene: TRBV24-1; CDR3aa: CATEGDSFDTQYF; CDR3nt: TGTGCCACCGAAGGGGATAGTTTTGATACGCAGTATTTT
d_gene: -; j_gene: TRBJ1-5; abundance: -; v_gene: TRBV19; CDR3aa: CASSFLPGPLHQPQHF; CDR3nt: TGTGCCAGTAGTTTCTTACCGGGACCGCTCCATCAGCCCCAGCATTTT
d_gene: -; j_gene: TRBJ2-7; abundance: once; v_gene: TRBV3-1/TRBV3-2; CDR3aa: CASSAPSSYEQYF; CDR3nt: TGTGCCAGCAGCGCCCCTTCTTCCTACGAGCAGTACTTC
d_gene: TRBD2; j_gene: TRBJ2-5; abundance: -; v_gene: TRBV28; CDR3aa: CASSRGGETQYF; CDR3nt: TGTGCCAGCAGTCGCGGGGGGGAGACCCAGTACTTC
d_gene: -; j_gene: TRBJ2-7; abundance: -; v_gene: TRBV28; CDR3aa: CASSSTGLGEQYF; CDR3nt: TGTGCCAGCAGTTCGACTGGGCTAGGGGAGCAGTACTTC
d_gene: TRBD2; j_gene: TRBJ2-3; abundance: -; v_gene: TRBV3-1/TRBV3-2; CDR3aa: CASSPPYQLAGGPRADTQYF; CDR3nt: TGTGCCAGCAGCCCACCGTATCAACTAGCGGGAGGGCCGAGGGCAGATACGCAGTATTTT
d_gene: -; j_gene: TRBJ2-1; abundance: -; v_gene: TRBV7-9; CDR3aa: CASGKGDEQFF; CDR3nt: TGTGCCAGCGGGAAGGGGGATGAGCAGTTCTTC
d_gene: -; j_gene: TRBJ2-1; abundance: -; v_gene: TRBV11-2; CDR3aa: CASSLSGLPSRFF; CDR3nt: TGTGCCAGCAGCTTGTCGGGACTTCCTTCACGGTTCTTC
d_gene: TRBD1; j_gene: TRBJ2-2; abundance: -; v_gene: TRBV5-5; CDR3aa: CASSWDRGPTGELFF; CDR3nt: TGTGCCAGCAGCTGGGACAGGGGGCCCACCGGGGAGCTGTTTTTT
d_gene: -; j_gene: TRBJ2-6; abundance: few; v_gene: TRBV7-6; CDR3aa: CASSLVMAGKSSGANVLTF; CDR3nt: TGTGCCAGCAGCTTAGTGATGGCAGGGAAGAGCTCTGGGGCCAACGTCCTGACTTTC
d_gene: -; j_gene: TRBJ2-1; abundance: -; v_gene: TRBV7-2; CDR3aa: CASSFLIYNEQFF; CDR3nt: TGTGCCAGCAGCTTCTTGATCTACAATGAGCAGTTCTTC
d_gene: TRBD2; j_gene: TRBJ2-7; abundance: -; v_gene: TRBV6-5; CDR3aa: CASSYSRALAGEEQYF; CDR3nt: TGTGCCAGCAGTTACTCGAGAGCTCTAGCGGGAGAAGAGCAGTACTTC
d_gene: TRBD1; j_gene: TRBJ1-1; abundance: -; v_gene: TRBV4-3; CDR3aa: CASSQAYRGSTEAFF; CDR3nt: TGCGCCAGCAGCCAAGCCTACAGGGGAAGCACTGAAGCTTTCTTT
d_gene: TRBD1; j_gene: TRBJ1-1; abundance: -; v_gene: TRBV18; CDR3aa: CASSLQGSEAFF; CDR3nt: TGTGCCAGCTCTCTACAGGGGTCTGAAGCTTTCTTT
d_gene: TRBD1; j_gene: TRBJ1-6; abundance: -; v_gene: TRBV30; CDR3aa: CAWTPPNRGRDSPLHF; CDR3nt: TGTGCCTGGACCCCCCCGAACAGGGGGCGAGATTCACCCCTCCACTTT
d_gene: -; j_gene: TRBJ2-1; abundance: -; v_gene: TRBV2; CDR3aa: CASRGTGSSYNEQFF; CDR3nt: TGTGCCAGCAGGGGTACCGGGAGCTCCTACAATGAGCAGTTCTTC
d_gene: -; j_gene: TRBJ1-1; abundance: -; v_gene: TRBV18; CDR3aa: CASSPRVTGGKGGTEAFF; CDR3nt: TGTGCCAGCTCACCGCGCGTTACAGGAGGAAAAGGAGGCACTGAAGCTTTCTTT
d_gene: -; j_gene: TRBJ2-3; abundance: -; v_gene: TRBV10-1; CDR3aa: CASSLELSTDTQYF; CDR3nt: TGCGCCAGCAGTCTAGAGTTAAGCACAGATACGCAGTATTTT
d_gene: TRBD1; j_gene: TRBJ2-7; abundance: -; v_gene: TRBV28; CDR3aa: CASSLQTGQHSYEQYF; CDR3nt: TGTGCCAGCAGTTTACAAACGGGACAGCACTCCTACGAGCAGTACTTC
d_gene: -; j_gene: TRBJ2-7; abundance: once; v_gene: TRBV19; CDR3aa: CASSRDGTYEQYF; CDR3nt: TGTGCCAGTAGTCGGGACGGGACCTACGAGCAGTACTTC
d_gene: TRBD2; j_gene: TRBJ2-1; abundance: -; v_gene: TRBV6-4; CDR3aa: CASSDILAAEQFF; CDR3nt: TGTGCCAGCAGTGACATCCTAGCGGCTGAGCAGTTCTTC
d_gene: -; j_gene: TRBJ2-1; abundance: -; v_gene: TRBV5-3; CDR3aa: CARSLELAEGNEQFF; CDR3nt: TGTGCCAGAAGCTTGGAACTAGCTGAGGGCAATGAGCAGTTCTTC